These 8 T cell receptor beta chains share one sample of origin, sequenced in a study of T cells expressing NK-cell markers. TCRdb reprocessed the 5' RACE reads and stores each CDR3 protein as one record, lacking DNA. The repertoire shows about 260,000 distinct CDR3 sequences; the top ten hold 4.2%. Sequenced material: blood T cells: a sorted CD56 or NKG2C T cell subset, CD4+ or CD8+ T cells, or bulk PBMC T cells (not recorded which). Receptor source: a woman between 18 and 70 years old in good health.

The CDR3 is CASSPRGALAKNIQYF. The V and J genes are TRBV3-1 and TRBJ2-4; TCRdb's assignment of TRBD2 cannot be checked, as there is no DNA. Germline V gene data show CDR1 as LGHDT and CDR2 as YNNKEL (reference sequence). The CDR3 is 16 residues long.

The rearrangement uses TRBV29-1 and TRBJ2-3. Germline V gene data show CDR1 as SQVTM and CDR2 as ANQGSEA. This CDR3 has 13 residues. CDR3 amino acids: CSVELSGTDTQYF.

The chain joins TRBV11-2 to TRBJ2-3. The CDR3 totals 19 residues. Germline values: CDR1 SGHAT, CDR2 FQNNGV. CDR3 residues: CASSLVTAENFYGTDTQYF.

The chain joins TRBV5-5 to TRBJ2-7; TCRdb returns TRBD2, unconfirmable since there is no DNA. This CDR3 comprises 15 residues. Germline lookup yields CDR1 SGHKS and CDR2 YYEKEE (reference sequence). CDR3 loop: CASSLVWDSPYEQYF. Together with reference TRBV5-5 and TRBJ2-7, the CDR3 gives the full variable domain: DAGVTQSPTHLIKTRGQQVTLRCSPISGHKSVSWYQQVLGQGPQFIFQYYEKEERGRGNFPDRFSARQFPNYSSELNVNALLLGDSALYLCASSLVWDSPYEQYFGPGTRLTVT.

The chain uses TRBV20-1 and TRBJ1-1. This CDR3 is 12 amino acids long. CDR1 is DFQATT and CDR2 is SNEGSKA in the germline V gene (reference sequence). CDR3 residues: CSANDRLRGAFF.

The chain is built from TRBV7-2 and TRBJ2-1; the D call from TCRdb, TRBD2, cannot be confirmed without DNA. The CDR3 extends over 16 amino acids. CDR1 is SGHTA and CDR2 is FQGNSA in the germline V gene. The CDR3 sequence: CASRTPTPSSYNEQFF.

V is TRBV9 and J is TRBJ2-1; TCRdb picks TRBD1, but there is no DNA to check that call. The CDR3 loop spans 14 amino acids. Germline CDR1 reads SGDLS; CDR2 reads YYNGEE. This chain's CDR3 is CASSVTSSEGEQFF. Full variable domain (remainder filled in from reference TRBV9 and TRBJ2-1): DSGVTQTPKHLITATGQRVTLRCSPRSGDLSVYWYQQSLDQGLQFLIQYYNGEERAKGNILERFSAQQFPDLHSELNLSSLELGDSALYFCASSVTSSEGEQFFGPGTRLTVL.

V is TRBV7-2 and J is TRBJ2-1. Germline CDR1 SGHTA, CDR2 FQGNSA. CDR3 length equals 13 residues. This CDR3 reads CASSFSGVNEQFF.